This entry is about one T cell receptor (beta chain). Per the authors' pipeline: How many nucleated cells were present was estimated from reference gene primer amplification. Clones were sequenced by immunoSEQ multiplex PCR, and TCRdb holds only the in-frame ones, with some missing. V and J calls and clone size follow that table, whereas D and trimming were derived from the DNA. The sample records 140,000 or so clones, more than 80% being singletons. This entry belongs to a study of blood T cell repertoires in COVID-19. On the study more broadly: Specimens from acute and convalescent COVID-19 originated in the United States, Italy and Spain.

V was clipped by 7 bases and J by 10 bases; unmatched bases: 22. Germline V lookup: CDR1 SNHLY, CDR2 FYNNEI. There are 16 residues in the CDR3. Sequencing used peripheral blood. The source of this sequence is a human donor in a cohort sampled during active COVID-19. This chain connects TRBV2 to TRBJ2-7, with 7 positions matching TRBD1. The CDR3 sequence is CASKRDWDSRMGDQYF. The DNA of the CDR3 is TGTGCCAGCAAACGAGACTGGGACAGCAGGATGGGAGATCAGTACTTC.